Below, one T cell receptor (beta chain) is given with its context. Its target is not known. This specimen comes from a study of shared clonotypes between healthy human individuals. Sequenced by immunoSEQ multiplex PCR; TCRdb stores in-frame clones only, minus some. Of 2 million to 3 million clones in the sample, more than 85% were seen once. J lost 10 bases, V lost 0 bases, and 7 bases had no gene match. The CDR3 is 14 residues long. The germline gives CDR1 LGHNA, CDR2 YNFKEQ. Broader study findings: Across a few donors, naive CD4 shared 4.5% to 6%, naive CD8 3% to 3.5%, memory CD4 roughly 2.2%, memory CD8 around 0.36%.

This receptor was identified in a man between 18 and 29 years old in good health. Some clones in this sample may be carry-over from other donors' samples. The chain has TRBV4-2 and TRBJ2-3, with 7 bases identical to TRBD2. Specimen: naive CD4+ T cells from PBMCs. Subset described: CD45RA+ positively selected. The CDR3 DNA follows: TGTGCCAGCAGCCAAGACAGACTAGCAAGGCCGCAGTATTTT. This codes for CASSQDRLARPQYF.